This TCR beta chain came from a study of preoperative IRX-2 immunotherapy in early breast cancer. The method was immunoSEQ multiplex PCR; TCRdb's version includes in-frame clones alone and lacks a portion of them. In the table there are more than 20,000 clones, around 90% of which are singletons. The treatment: preoperative locoregional IRX-2 cytokine immunotherapy. This phase Ib study tested locoregional IRX-2 cytokine immunotherapy given before surgery. This CDR3 is 15 amino acids long. V shed 1 base, J shed 11 bases, and the junction held 10 bases outside the gene matches. CDR1 is KGHSH, CDR2 LQKENI, per germline.

The genes are TRBV18 and TRBJ2-7, with 11 bases that match TRBD2. The sample in question was tumor tissue, obtained after IRX-2 immunotherapy. The TCR comes from a human donor with breast cancer. The CDR3 DNA reads TGTGCCAGCTCACCACTGCTTAGCGGGGGGGAACGGGAGTACTTC. This translates into CASSPLLSGGEREYF.